Listed below are T cell receptor beta chains from one sample, sequenced in a study of cytomegalovirus exposure and HLA in healthy donors. Only in-frame clones appear in the TCRdb table, and some are missing; sequencing was by immunoSEQ multiplex PCR. The repertoire holds approximately 110,000 clones, around 67% seen once, with 4.1% in the top ten. Sequenced input: PBMCs. The receptors were gathered from a woman in her thirties or forties in good health and CMV-seronegative. The CDR3 runs from the conserved cysteine through the conserved F or W. The D gene is left open where the match is weak. Rows give clone size only sometimes, using once, few, many, or a class for an expanded clone.

-	TRBD2	TRBV9	TRBJ2-7	CASSAGTSDATYEQYF	TGTGCCAGCAGCGCCGGGACTAGCGATGCCACCTACGAGCAGTACTTC
-	TRBD1	TRBV27	TRBJ1-2	CASSRQGRHGYTF	TGTGCCAGCAGCAGACAGGGTCGCCATGGCTACACCTTC
-	TRBD1	TRBV7-9	TRBJ1-2	CASSFRRQGAGYGYTF	TGTGCCAGCAGCTTCCGACGACAGGGGGCTGGGTATGGCTACACCTTC
few	TRBD2	TRBV5-6	TRBJ2-5	CASSWGGYRDYTVQETQYF	TGTGCCAGCAGCTGGGGGGGGTACCGGGACTACACCGTGCAAGAGACCCAGTACTTC
-	-	TRBV9	TRBJ2-3	CASSVEVWRATDTQYF	TGTGCCAGCAGCGTAGAAGTTTGGCGGGCCACAGATACGCAGTATTTT
-	TRBD1	TRBV29-1	TRBJ1-2	CSVGGQGREGYTF	TGCAGCGTTGGGGGACAGGGGAGGGAAGGCTACACCTTC
many	TRBD2	TRBV7-8	TRBJ2-4	CASSPWTSGSDENIQYF	TGTGCCAGCAGCCCGTGGACTAGCGGGAGTGACGAAAACATTCAGTACTTC
few	-	TRBV11-1	TRBJ2-7	CASSLDQGSYEQYF	TGTGCCAGCAGCTTAGATCAGGGTTCCTACGAGCAGTACTTC
-	-	TRBV5-5	TRBJ2-1	CASSLAGGSFNEQFF	TGTGCCAGCAGCTTGGCCGGTGGGAGCTTCAATGAGCAGTTCTTC
few	-	TRBV9	TRBJ2-5	CASSVDSDQETQYF	TGTGCCAGCAGCGTAGATAGTGATCAAGAGACCCAGTACTTC
-	TRBD1	TRBV7-9	TRBJ1-2	CASSPSLGQANSYGYTF	TGTGCCAGCAGCCCCAGCCTCGGACAGGCAAATTCCTATGGCTACACCTTC
few	TRBD1	TRBV7-2	TRBJ2-7	CASSPRDRASDEQYF	TGTGCCAGCAGCCCCCGGGACAGGGCCTCGGACGAGCAGTACTTC
-	-	TRBV5-1	TRBJ1-2	CASSILRGNYGYTF	TGCGCCAGCAGCATATTGCGGGGGAACTATGGCTACACCTTC
-	TRBD2	TRBV5-8	TRBJ2-1	CASSLVWTSSGDEQFF	TGTGCCAGCAGCTTGGTATGGACTAGCTCTGGGGATGAGCAGTTCTTC
-	-	TRBV4-3	TRBJ1-1	CASSQARGTEAFF	TGCGCCAGCAGCCAAGCCCGGGGGACTGAAGCTTTCTTT
-	-	TRBV2	TRBJ2-7	CASSGTTGYEQYF	TGTGCCAGCAGTGGGACAACAGGTTACGAGCAGTACTTC
once	TRBD1	TRBV29-1	TRBJ1-2	CSAWTGVNLAYGYTF	TGCAGCGCTTGGACAGGGGTGAACCTTGCTTATGGCTACACCTTC
-	-	TRBV7-2	TRBJ2-1	CASSLSISSSYNEQFF	TGTGCCAGCAGCTTATCAATCTCGAGCTCCTACAATGAGCAGTTCTTC
-	-	TRBV5-5	TRBJ2-3	CASSWGGAITDTQYF	TGTGCCAGCAGCTGGGGCGGCGCGATCACAGATACGCAGTATTTT
-	TRBD2	TRBV5-1	TRBJ2-3	CASSLLAGAPTDTQYF	TGCGCCAGCAGCTTACTAGCGGGGGCACCCACAGATACGCAGTATTTT
few	TRBD2	TRBV28	TRBJ2-1	CASRSRGTSSSYNEQFF	TGTGCCAGCAGAAGTCGTGGGACTAGTAGCTCCTACAATGAGCAGTTCTTC
once	TRBD2	TRBV27	TRBJ2-3	CASSPIWTSGPSDTQYF	TGTGCCAGCAGTCCTATCTGGACTAGCGGCCCCTCTGATACGCAGTATTTT
-	TRBD1	TRBV7-2	TRBJ1-3	CASSLRTGSNGNTIYF	TGTGCCAGCAGCCTCCGGACAGGGAGTAATGGAAACACCATATATTTT
-	TRBD1	TRBV28	TRBJ2-7	CASSRGQGPYEQYF	TGTGCCAGCAGCCGGGGACAGGGGCCTTACGAGCAGTACTTC
-	-	TRBV7-6	TRBJ1-5	CASSLETRQPQHF	TGTGCCAGCAGCTTAGAGACTAGGCAGCCCCAGCATTTT
-	-	TRBV5-6	TRBJ1-4	CASNLQGNNEKLFF	TGTGCCAGCAACCTCCAGGGGAATAATGAAAAACTGTTTTTT
-	-	TRBV2	TRBJ1-5	CASSEAARNQPQHF	TGTGCCAGCAGTGAAGCCGCCAGAAATCAGCCCCAGCATTTT
-	TRBD1	TRBV9	TRBJ2-6	CASSVDIGDRFSGANVLTF	TGTGCCAGCAGCGTCGATATCGGGGACAGGTTCTCAGGGGCCAACGTCCTGACTTTC
-	TRBD2	TRBV10-3	TRBJ2-7	CAIRNGTSSDEQYF	TGTGCCATCAGGAACGGGACTAGCTCGGACGAGCAGTACTTC
-	TRBD1	TRBV18	TRBJ2-7	CASSPPGQGAHEQYF	TGTGCCAGCTCACCACCTGGACAGGGGGCTCACGAGCAGTACTTC
-	-	TRBV28	TRBJ2-2	CAVKALVGVSGELFF	TGTGCCGTCAAGGCGCTAGTCGGTGTCAGCGGGGAGCTGTTTTTT
-	TRBD2	TRBV27	TRBJ2-3	CASSFAGGGHFGSDTQYF	TGTGCCAGCAGTTTCGCCGGGGGGGGGCATTTTGGGTCAGATACGCAGTATTTT
-	TRBD1	TRBV27	TRBJ1-6	CASSPGGDPYNSPLHF	TGTGCCAGCAGCCCAGGGGGCGATCCCTATAATTCACCCCTCCACTTT
-	-	TRBV10-3	TRBJ1-2	CAINRESYGYTF	TGTGCCATCAATCGGGAGAGCTATGGCTACACCTTC
-	-	TRBV28	TRBJ2-1	CASLTSLGEQFF	TGTGCCAGCCTAACTAGCCTCGGTGAGCAGTTCTTC
few	-	TRBV21-1	TRBJ1-3	CASSKRGQGNTIYF	TGTGCCAGCAGCAAAAGGGGGCAAGGAAACACCATATATTTT
-	-	TRBV7-2	TRBJ1-5	CASTLGQFNQPQHF	TGTGCCAGCACCCTCGGACAGTTTAATCAGCCCCAGCATTTT
few	TRBD2	TRBV7-2	TRBJ2-3	CASRLGGRAVDTQYF	TGTGCCAGCAGACTAGGCGGGAGGGCTGTAGATACGCAGTATTTT
-	-	TRBV5-5	TRBJ2-2	CASSALELLNTGELFF	TGTGCCAGCAGCGCACTAGAGCTATTGAACACCGGGGAGCTGTTTTTT
-	TRBD2	TRBV4-1	TRBJ2-1	CASRRTSGQLISYNEQFF	TGCGCCAGCAGGCGGACTAGCGGGCAACTGATCTCCTACAATGAGCAGTTCTTC
-	-	TRBV28	TRBJ1-2	CASSLNRGRDGYTF	TGTGCCAGCAGTTTAAACCGCGGCCGGGATGGCTACACCTTC